The present T cell receptor (beta chain) was sequenced within a study of Tregs in tolerant kidney transplant recipients. TCRdb's copy holds only in-frame clones and misses some; the assay was immunoSEQ multiplex PCR. The table has roughly 66,000 clones, roughly 92% seen once. The CDR3 is made up of 14 amino acids. V lost 5 bases, J lost 1 base, and 9 bases lay in between. Germline CDR1 MDHEN, CDR2 SYDVKM. With regard to this clone: Its antigen is unknown.

Whole-study findings and limits: In tolerant patients, donor-specific Tregs outgrew total Tregs, suggesting antigen-driven expansion. Biological reproducibility was not directly addressed in this study. The most relevant donor-specific Treg TCRbeta repertoire apparently came from expansion with activated donor B cells. For some patients, primers changed over time, blocking nucleotide-level comparison.

The specimen was CD8+ T cells from blood, collected before the transplant. The rearrangement joins TRBV28 to TRBJ1-3; D unresolved. The sequence derives from a human donor who received a combined kidney and bone marrow transplant. The CDR3 nucleotides read TGTGCCAGCAGTAGATATAGATCTGGAAACACCATATATTTT. Translating gives CASSRYRSGNTIYF.